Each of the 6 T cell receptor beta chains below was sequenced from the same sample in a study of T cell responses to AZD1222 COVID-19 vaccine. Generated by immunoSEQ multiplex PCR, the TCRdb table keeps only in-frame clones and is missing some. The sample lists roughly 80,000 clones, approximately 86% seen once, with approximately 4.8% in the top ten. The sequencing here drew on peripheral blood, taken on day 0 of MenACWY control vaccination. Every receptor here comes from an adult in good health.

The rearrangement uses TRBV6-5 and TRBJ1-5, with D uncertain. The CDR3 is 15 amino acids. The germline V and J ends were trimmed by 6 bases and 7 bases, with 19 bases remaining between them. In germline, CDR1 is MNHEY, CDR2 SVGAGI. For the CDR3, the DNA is TGTGCCAGCAGCCCCGCCGTAAATCTCGGGCAGCCCCAGCATTTT. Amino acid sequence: CASSPAVNLGQPQHF.

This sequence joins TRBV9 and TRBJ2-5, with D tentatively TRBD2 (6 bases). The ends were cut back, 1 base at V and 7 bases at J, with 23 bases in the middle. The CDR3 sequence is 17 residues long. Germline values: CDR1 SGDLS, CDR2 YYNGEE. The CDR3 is CASSVSSYPAGGGTQYF. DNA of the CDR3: TGTGCCAGCAGCGTATCCTCTTATCCAGCGGGTGGTGGGACCCAGTACTTC.

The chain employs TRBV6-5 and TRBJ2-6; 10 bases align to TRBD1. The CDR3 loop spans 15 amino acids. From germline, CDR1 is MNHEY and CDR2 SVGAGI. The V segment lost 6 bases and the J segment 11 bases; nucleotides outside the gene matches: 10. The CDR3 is CASSLLLGQGYVLTF. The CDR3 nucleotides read TGTGCCAGCAGCCTACTCCTGGGACAGGGGTACGTCCTGACTTTC.

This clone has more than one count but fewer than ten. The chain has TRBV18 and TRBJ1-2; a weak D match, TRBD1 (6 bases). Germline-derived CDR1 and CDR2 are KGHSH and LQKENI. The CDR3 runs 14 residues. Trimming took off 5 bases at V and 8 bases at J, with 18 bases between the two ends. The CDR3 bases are TGTGCCAGCTCATCAGACGCAGGGGCTGAGGGCTACACCTTC. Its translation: CASSSDAGAEGYTF.

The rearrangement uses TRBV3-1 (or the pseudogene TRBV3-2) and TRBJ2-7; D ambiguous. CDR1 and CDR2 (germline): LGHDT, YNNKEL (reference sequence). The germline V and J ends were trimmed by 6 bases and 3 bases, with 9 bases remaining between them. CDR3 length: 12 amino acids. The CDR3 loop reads CASSWSSYEQYF. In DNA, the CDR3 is TGTGCCAGCAGTTGGAGTAGCTACGAGCAGTACTTC.

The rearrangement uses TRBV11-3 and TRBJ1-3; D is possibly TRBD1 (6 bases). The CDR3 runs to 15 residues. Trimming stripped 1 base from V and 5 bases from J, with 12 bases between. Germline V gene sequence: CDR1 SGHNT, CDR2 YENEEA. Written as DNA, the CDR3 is TGTGCCAGCAGCTTAGGACAGGAAAGGCGAAACACCATATATTTT. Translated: CASSLGQERRNTIYF.